This section outlines one T cell receptor (beta chain) sequence together with its context. The sample is drawn from a study of blood T cell repertoires in COVID-19. Looking at the study overall: The origin of the acute and convalescent COVID-19 samples was the United States, Italy and Spain. PBMCs, B-cell-depleted T cells, or T cells provided the cDNA or gDNA that made up the material.

As processed by the authors: From reference gene primer amplification, estimates of nucleated cell counts were derived. Libraries were prepared by immunoSEQ multiplex PCR; TCRdb keeps only in-frame clonotypes and omits some of them. The V and J calls and the clone size are those of that table, but D and trimming were determined from the DNA. In the table there are about 59,000 clones, more than 70% of which are singletons. The material sequenced was peripheral blood. The receptor was isolated from a man aged 55 to 69 with acute or convalescent COVID-19.

The CDR3 sequence: CASTVAGGYEQYF. The CDR3 coding sequence is TGTGCCAGTACCGTCGCAGGTGGATACGAGCAGTACTTC. The chain is built from TRBV19 and TRBJ2-7; D ambiguous. The V end was cut by 7 bases, the J end by 4 bases, with 14 bases between. Germline-derived CDR1 and CDR2 are LNHDA and SQIVND (reference sequence). This CDR3 region has 13 residues.